What follows are 18 T cell receptor beta chains derived from one specimen sequenced in a study of T cell repertoires in cytomegalovirus infection. TCRdb reprocessed the reads via MiXCR and lists one record per CDR3 protein. Altogether about 240,000 distinct CDR3 sequences are present, over 9% being singletons, with the ten largest covering 1.5% to 2%. The specimen was PBMCs. These receptors came from a human donor in good health (CMV status not recorded). Some clones in this sample may be carry-over from other donors' samples.

At least ten counts were recorded for this clonotype. The J gene is TRBJ2-7, the V gene TRBV28; possible D gene TRBD1, 6 bases. V dropped 7 bases and J dropped 7 bases, with 17 bases sitting between them. CDR1 is MDHEN, CDR2 SYDVKM, per germline. The CDR3 extends over 13 amino acids. The CDR3 DNA follows: TGTGCCAGCAACCCACAGGGAACGAGGGAGCAGTACTTC. It specifies CASNPQGTREQYF.

This clonotype was detected many times. The chain employs TRBV28 and TRBJ2-7; D might be TRBD2 (6 bases). With 6 bases removed from V and 0 bases from J, the gap between germline ends came to 18 bases. The V gene's germline CDR1 is MDHEN and CDR2 SYDVKM. The CDR3 has 16 residues. CDR3 in amino acids: CASRPGDVVSSYEQYF. The DNA for the CDR3 is TGTGCCAGCAGGCCGGGGGACGTCGTGAGCTCCTACGAGCAGTACTTC.

This clonotype was counted only a few times. The chain is built from TRBV5-4 and TRBJ1-2; weak D call: TRBD1 (6 bases). Trimming cost V 5 bases and J 2 bases, with 16 bases left between them. Germline V CDR1 and CDR2: SGHNT, YYREEE (reference sequence). CDR3 length: 15 amino acids. CDR3 residues: CASRPSGGANYGYTF. The CDR3 nucleotides read TGTGCCAGCAGGCCCTCGGGGGGCGCCAACTATGGCTACACCTTC.

About this clonotype itself: A clone one base away is much larger, so this may be a read error. This sequence joins TRBV12-3 or TRBV12-4 and TRBJ1-2; 7 bases fit TRBD1. This CDR3 comprises 14 residues. The CDR3 here is CAGSPSTGPHGYTF. The CDR3 nucleotides read TGTGCCGGCAGCCCGTCGACAGGGCCCCATGGCTACACCTTC.

The rearrangement joins TRBV19 to TRBJ2-1; TRBD1 matches at 10 bases. From germline, CDR1 is LNHDA and CDR2 SQIVND (reference sequence). V trimming: 5 bases; J trimming: 6 bases; junction bases outside the gene matches: 4. The CDR3 is made up of 14 amino acids. The DNA of the CDR3 is TGTGCCAGTAGTTTGGACAGGGGGAGCAATGAGCAGTTCTTC. Translation: CASSLDRGSNEQFF. Looking up the rest from reference TRBV19 and TRBJ2-1 gives the full variable domain: DGGITQSPKYLFRKEGQNVTLSCEQNLNHDAMYWYRQDPGQGLRLIYYSQIVNDFQKGDIAEGYSVSREKKESFPLTVTSAQKNPTAFYLCASSLDRGSNEQFFGPGTRLTVL.

This clonotype was recorded at least ten times. V gene TRBV6-2 or TRBV6-3 combines with J gene TRBJ2-1; 13 bases agree with TRBD2. Looked up from germline, CDR1 is MNHEY and CDR2 is SVGEGT. The CDR3 runs 16 residues. With V trimmed by 5 bases and J by 4 bases, 5 bases remained unmatched. CDR3 in amino acids: CASSDPGLAGYNEQFF. In nucleotides, the CDR3 is TGTGCCAGCAGTGATCCGGGACTAGCGGGATACAATGAGCAGTTCTTC.

In this sample, this clonotype turned up many times. The J gene is TRBJ2-1, the V gene TRBV28; 10 bases map to TRBD2. V shed 4 bases, J shed 4 bases, and the junction held 7 bases outside the gene matches. CDR1 MDHEN and CDR2 SYDVKM come from the germline V gene. The CDR3 runs 16 residues. The CDR3 loop reads CASSSPRTSGYNEQFF. CDR3 nucleotide sequence: TGTGCCAGCAGTTCTCCCCGGACTAGCGGATACAATGAGCAGTTCTTC.

This clonotype was seen repeatedly, ten times or more. CDR3 nucleotide sequence: TGTGCCAGCAGCTTTGGCAGGGCCCCTGAGGACACTGAAGCTTTCTTT. Amino acids: CASSFGRAPEDTEAFF. V and J are TRBV7-9 and TRBJ1-1, with a tentative D call TRBD1 (5 bases). This CDR3 spans 16 amino acids. The V gene lost 3 bases and the J gene lost 3 bases, with 17 bases spanning the gap. Germline V gene lookup returns CDR1 SEHNR and CDR2 FQNEAQ (reference sequence).

The chain joins TRBV29-1 to TRBJ2-3; D gene uncertain. The CDR3 covers 11 residues. V lost 8 bases to trimming and J lost 2 bases, with 8 bases between them. Germline CDR1 SQVTM, CDR2 ANQGSEA. Here the CDR3 reads CSTGTTDTQYF. CDR3 nucleotide sequence: TGCAGCACCGGTACCACAGATACGCAGTATTTT.

This clonotype turned up a few times. The chain is built from TRBV19 and TRBJ2-2; the D gene is possibly TRBD1 (6 bases). V lost 6 bases and J lost 2, with 19 bases in between. This CDR3 contains 17 residues. Germline CDR1 is LNHDA and CDR2 is SQIVND (reference sequence). CDR3 protein: CASRRRGAFYNTGELFF. The DNA for the CDR3 is TGTGCCAGTAGGCGCAGGGGCGCTTTCTATAACACCGGGGAGCTGTTTTTT.

V is TRBV25-1 and J is TRBJ2-5, with TRBD1 identical over 9 bases. Germline V gene sequence: CDR1 MGHDK, CDR2 SYGVNS. The CDR3 extends over 16 amino acids. V trimming: 6 bases; J trimming: 5 bases; junction bases outside the gene matches: 13. CDR3 coding DNA: TGTGCCAGCAGGGGTACAGGGGGCCCTATGTTGGAGACCCAGTACTTC. Translating gives CASRGTGGPMLETQYF.

Ten or more counts support this clonotype. This chain uses TRBV7-2 with TRBJ2-7; D may be TRBD1 or TRBD2 (5 bases each). Germline CDR1 is SGHTA and CDR2 is FQGNSA. This CDR3 contains 14 residues. Trimming took off 6 bases at V and 0 bases at J, with 12 bases between the two ends. As DNA, the CDR3 is TGTGCCAGCAGTTATGGGGGTGGCTCCTACGAGCAGTACTTC. Protein: CASSYGGGSYEQYF. Based on the CDR3 plus reference TRBV7-2 and TRBJ2-7, the full variable domain is GAGVSQSPSNKVTEKGKDVELRCDPISGHTALYWYRQSLGQGLEFLIYFQGNSAPDKSGLPSDRFSAERTGGSVSTLTIQRTQQEDSAVYLCASSYGGGSYEQYFGPGTRLTVT.

This clonotype was recorded many times. The chain recombines TRBV7-2 with TRBJ2-3; no definite D call. V was pared by 4 bases and J by 4 bases, with 18 bases between. CDR3 length: 16 residues. CDR1 and CDR2 from the germline V gene are SGHTA and FQGNSA. CDR3 in amino acids: CASSSQASPTPDTQYF. CDR3 sequence (DNA): TGTGCCAGCAGCTCCCAGGCCTCACCGACACCAGATACGCAGTATTTT.

This clonotype showed up many times. This sequence joins TRBV6-2 or TRBV6-3 and TRBJ1-1; 8 bases are shared with TRBD1. Germline assignment: CDR1 MNHEY and CDR2 SVGEGT. The CDR3 loop spans 15 amino acids. V trimming: 6 bases; J trimming: 8 bases; junction bases outside the gene matches: 14. CDR3 amino acids: CASRRTGTGGLEAFF. For the CDR3, the DNA is TGTGCCAGCAGGCGAACCGGGACAGGCGGGTTGGAAGCTTTCTTT.

The J gene is TRBJ1-1, the V gene TRBV12-3 or TRBV12-4, with D maybe TRBD1 (6 bases). CDR3 length: 13 amino acids. V lost 2 bases, J lost 8 bases, and 12 bases lay in between. This CDR3 reads CASSLLVRGEAFF. In DNA, the CDR3 is TGTGCCAGCAGTTTATTGGTGAGGGGGGAAGCTTTCTTT.

This clonotype was seen at least ten times. The V and J genes are TRBV7-6 and TRBJ2-1, with TRBD1 matching 7 bases. Trimming at V came to 5 bases and at J to 5 bases, leaving 6 bases not matched to a gene. CDR3 length equals 14 residues. Germline-derived CDR1 and CDR2 are SGHVS and FNYEAQ. The CDR3 reads CASSPPTGNNEQFF. The CDR3 DNA reads TGTGCCAGCAGCCCGCCGACAGGGAACAATGAGCAGTTCTTC.

The chain employs TRBV29-1 and TRBJ1-5, with TRBD1 as a possible D gene (6 bases). The germline V gene has CDR1 SQVTM and CDR2 ANQGSEA. The V end was cut by 7 bases, the J end by 3 bases, with 13 bases between. CDR3 length equals 13 residues. CDR3 DNA sequence: TGCAGCGGGTCCACAGGGATCAATCAGCCCCAGCATTTT. It is translated as CSGSTGINQPQHF.

This clonotype was detected many times. V gene TRBV7-9 combines with J gene TRBJ2-7, with D maybe TRBD1 (6 bases). Deletions cut 2 bases from V and 4 bases from J, with 9 bases between. The CDR3 loop spans 13 amino acids. Germline V gene data show CDR1 as SEHNR and CDR2 as FQNEAQ (reference sequence). CDR3 loop: CASSLSQGYEQYF. CDR3 DNA: TGTGCCAGCAGCTTATCCCAGGGGTACGAGCAGTACTTC.